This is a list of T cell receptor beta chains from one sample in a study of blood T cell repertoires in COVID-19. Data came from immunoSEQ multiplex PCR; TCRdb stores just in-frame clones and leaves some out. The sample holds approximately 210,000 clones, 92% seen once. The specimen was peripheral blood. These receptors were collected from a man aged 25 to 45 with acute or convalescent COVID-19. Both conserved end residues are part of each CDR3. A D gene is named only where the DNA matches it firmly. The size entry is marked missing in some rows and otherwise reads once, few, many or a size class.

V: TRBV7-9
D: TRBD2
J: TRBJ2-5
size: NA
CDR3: CASSLGSGGVETQYF
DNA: TGTGCCAGCAGCTTAGGGTCGGGAGGGGTGGAGACCCAGTACTTC

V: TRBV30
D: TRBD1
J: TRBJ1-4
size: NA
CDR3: CAWSGSGGKLFF
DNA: TGTGCCTGGAGTGGTTCAGGGGGAAAACTGTTTTTT

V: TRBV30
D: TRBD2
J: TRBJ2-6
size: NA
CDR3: CAFETSGSSGANVLTF
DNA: TGTGCCTTTGAGACTAGCGGGAGCTCTGGGGCCAACGTCCTGACTTTC

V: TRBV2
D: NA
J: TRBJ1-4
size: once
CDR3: CASSESQRGEKLFF
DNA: TGTGCCAGCAGTGAATCACAGAGAGGGGAAAAACTGTTTTTT

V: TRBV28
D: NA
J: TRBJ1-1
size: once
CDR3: CASSLSGGIWGAFF
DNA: TGTGCCAGCAGCCTATCCGGCGGGATATGGGGAGCTTTCTTT

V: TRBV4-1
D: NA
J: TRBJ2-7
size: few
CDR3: CASSQVGLVLEQYF
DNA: TGCGCCAGCAGCCAAGTCGGACTGGTTCTCGAGCAGTACTTC

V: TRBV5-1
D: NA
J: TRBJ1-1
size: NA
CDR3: CASSLRLGVAEVDTEAFF
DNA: TGCGCCAGCAGCCTGCGCCTCGGTGTCGCGGAGGTTGACACTGAAGCTTTCTTT

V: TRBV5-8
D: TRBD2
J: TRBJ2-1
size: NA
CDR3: CASSWQRGRYNEQFF
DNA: TGTGCCAGCAGCTGGCAGCGGGGGAGGTATAATGAGCAGTTCTTC

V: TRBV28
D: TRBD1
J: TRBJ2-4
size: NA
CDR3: CASSVSGGQGLIQYF
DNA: TGTGCCAGCTCTGTCAGTGGGGGACAGGGGTTAATTCAGTACTTC

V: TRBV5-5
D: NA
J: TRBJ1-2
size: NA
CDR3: CASSYRAYGYTF
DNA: TGTGCCAGCAGCTACCGAGCCTATGGCTACACCTTC

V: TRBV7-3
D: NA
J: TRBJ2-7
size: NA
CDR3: CASSLGYEREQYF
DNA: TGTGCCAGCAGCTTGGGTTACGAGCGCGAGCAGTACTTC

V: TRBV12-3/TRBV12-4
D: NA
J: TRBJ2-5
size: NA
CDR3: CASGPYHGETQYF
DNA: TGTGCCAGCGGCCCATATCACGGGGAGACCCAGTACTTC

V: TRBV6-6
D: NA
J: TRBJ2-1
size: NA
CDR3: CASSTSRVSYNEQFF
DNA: TGTGCCAGCAGTACCTCCCGGGTGTCCTACAATGAGCAGTTCTTC

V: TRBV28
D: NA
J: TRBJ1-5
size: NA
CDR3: CASSPDSWGQPQHF
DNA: TGTGCCAGCAGCCCGGACAGCTGGGGTCAGCCCCAGCATTTT

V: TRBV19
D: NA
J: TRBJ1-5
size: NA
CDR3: CASNLRNRAGQPQHF
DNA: TGTGCCAGTAACCTAAGAAACAGGGCCGGTCAGCCCCAGCATTTT

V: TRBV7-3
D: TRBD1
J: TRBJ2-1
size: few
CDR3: CASSPTALRGTGGDEQFF
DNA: TGTGCCAGCAGCCCCACAGCTCTTCGTGGGACAGGGGGAGATGAGCAGTTCTTC

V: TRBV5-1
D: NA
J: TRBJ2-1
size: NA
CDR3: CASSLGGTSSYNEQFF
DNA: TGCGCCAGCAGCTTGGGGGGGACTTCGTCCTACAATGAGCAGTTCTTC

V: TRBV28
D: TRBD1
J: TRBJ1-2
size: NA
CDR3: CASETGGDIYGYTF
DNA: TGTGCCAGTGAGACAGGGGGCGATATTTATGGCTACACCTTC

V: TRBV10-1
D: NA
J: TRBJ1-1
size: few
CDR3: CASSKTVDAEAFF
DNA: TGCGCCAGCAGTAAGACAGTCGACGCTGAAGCTTTCTTT

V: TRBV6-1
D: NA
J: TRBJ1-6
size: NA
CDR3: CASSEPITGTRGYNSPLHF
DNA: TGTGCCAGCAGTGAACCTATTACCGGGACTAGGGGCTATAATTCACCCCTCCACTTT

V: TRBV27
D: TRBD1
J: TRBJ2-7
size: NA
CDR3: CATEGPGQTTYEQYF
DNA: TGTGCCACTGAAGGACCGGGACAGACAACCTACGAGCAGTACTTC

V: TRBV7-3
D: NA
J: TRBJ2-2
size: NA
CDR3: CASSLTRNTGELFF
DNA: TGTGCCAGCAGCTTAACCCGGAACACCGGGGAGCTGTTTTTT

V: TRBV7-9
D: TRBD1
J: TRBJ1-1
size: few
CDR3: CATDSGTGRTEAFF
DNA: TGTGCCACGGACTCGGGGACAGGCAGAACTGAAGCTTTCTTT

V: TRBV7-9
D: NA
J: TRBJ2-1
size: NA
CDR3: CASSSMGPLLTQFF
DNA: TGTGCCAGCAGCTCAATGGGCCCTCTGCTCACTCAGTTCTTC

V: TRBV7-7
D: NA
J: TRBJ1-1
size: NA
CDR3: CASSRLWGSEAFF
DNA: TGTGCTAGCAGCCGTCTTTGGGGCTCTGAAGCTTTCTTT

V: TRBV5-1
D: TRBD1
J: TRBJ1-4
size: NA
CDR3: CASSTDRGSEKLFF
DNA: TGCGCCAGCAGCACTGACAGGGGTTCGGAAAAACTGTTTTTT

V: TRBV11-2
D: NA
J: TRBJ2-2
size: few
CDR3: CASSLGGQGMDTGELFF
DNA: TGTGCCAGCAGCTTAGGGGGCCAAGGGATGGACACCGGGGAGCTGTTTTTT

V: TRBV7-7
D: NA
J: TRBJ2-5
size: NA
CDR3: CASSLVRGSETQYF
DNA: TGTGCTAGCAGCTTAGTAAGGGGGTCGGAGACCCAGTACTTC

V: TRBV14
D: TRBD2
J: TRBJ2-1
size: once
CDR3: CASSQVSLAGGPGEQFF
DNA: TGTGCCAGCAGCCAAGTTAGTCTAGCGGGAGGGCCGGGTGAGCAGTTCTTC

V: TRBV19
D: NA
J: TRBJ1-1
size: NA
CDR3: CASSMWLAEAFF
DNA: TGTGCCAGTAGTATGTGGCTAGCTGAAGCTTTCTTT

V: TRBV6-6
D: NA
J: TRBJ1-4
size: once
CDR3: CASSSRESATNEKLFF
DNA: TGTGCCAGCAGTTCACGGGAGTCCGCAACTAATGAAAAACTGTTTTTT

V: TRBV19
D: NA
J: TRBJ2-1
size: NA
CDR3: CASSIGGTYNEQFF
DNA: TGTGCCAGTAGTATAGGCGGGACCTACAATGAGCAGTTCTTC

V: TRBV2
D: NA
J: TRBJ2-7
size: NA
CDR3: CASSDPSPPHEQYF
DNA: TGTGCCAGCAGTGACCCTAGTCCCCCTCACGAGCAGTACTTC

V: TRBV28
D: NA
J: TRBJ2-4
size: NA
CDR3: CASSSGGTQKNIQYF
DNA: TGTGCCAGCAGTTCGGGCGGGACCCAAAAAAACATTCAGTACTTC

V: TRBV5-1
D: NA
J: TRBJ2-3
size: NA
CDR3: CASSRPEVNTDTQYF
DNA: TGCGCCAGCAGCAGGCCGGAGGTCAACACAGATACGCAGTATTTT

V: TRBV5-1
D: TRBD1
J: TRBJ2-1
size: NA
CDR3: CASSTGQGWLDNEQFF
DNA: TGCGCCAGCAGCACGGGACAGGGGTGGTTGGACAATGAGCAGTTCTTC

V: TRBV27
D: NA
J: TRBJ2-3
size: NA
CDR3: CASSLRSLTDTQYF
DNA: TGTGCCAGCAGTTTACGCAGTCTCACAGATACGCAGTATTTT

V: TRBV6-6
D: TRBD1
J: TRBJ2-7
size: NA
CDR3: CASRYDRGSEQYF
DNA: TGTGCCAGCAGATACGACAGGGGAAGCGAGCAGTACTTC

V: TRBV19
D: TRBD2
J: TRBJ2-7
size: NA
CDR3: CASTQRGGYEQYF
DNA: TGTGCCAGTACCCAGCGGGGCGGGTACGAGCAGTACTTC

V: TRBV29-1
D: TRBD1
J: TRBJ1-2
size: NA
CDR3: CSVGQGVNYGYTF
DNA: TGCAGCGTCGGACAGGGGGTGAACTATGGCTACACCTTC

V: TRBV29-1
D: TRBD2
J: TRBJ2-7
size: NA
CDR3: CSVERGLAGGTEQYF
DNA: TGCAGCGTTGAAAGGGGACTAGCGGGAGGAACCGAGCAGTACTTC

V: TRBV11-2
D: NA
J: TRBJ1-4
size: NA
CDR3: CASSLDSNTFNEKLFF
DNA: TGTGCCAGCAGCTTAGATTCCAACACCTTCAATGAAAAACTGTTTTTT

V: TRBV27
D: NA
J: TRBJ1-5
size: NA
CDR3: CASSPSRRQVPAGQPQHF
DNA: TGTGCCAGCAGTCCAAGCCGCCGACAGGTCCCGGCGGGTCAGCCCCAGCATTTT

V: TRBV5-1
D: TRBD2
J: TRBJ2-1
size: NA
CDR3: CASSLAGTRSNEQFF
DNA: TGCGCCAGCAGCTTGGCCGGGACTAGGAGCAATGAGCAGTTCTTC

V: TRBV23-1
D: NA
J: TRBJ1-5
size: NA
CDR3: CASSPSRNPEQYQPQHF
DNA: TGCGCCAGCAGTCCTAGTCGGAATCCGGAGCAATATCAGCCCCAGCATTTT

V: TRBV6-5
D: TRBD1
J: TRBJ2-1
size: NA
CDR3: CASRSKGASYNEQFF
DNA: TGTGCCAGCAGATCGAAGGGGGCTTCCTACAATGAGCAGTTCTTC

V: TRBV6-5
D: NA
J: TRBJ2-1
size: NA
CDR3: CASKSGTIDNEQFF
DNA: TGTGCCAGCAAATCCGGGACAATAGACAATGAGCAGTTCTTC

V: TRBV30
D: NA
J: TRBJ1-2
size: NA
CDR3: CAWSVDSIYGYTF
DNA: TGTGCCTGGAGTGTCGACAGTATTTATGGCTACACCTTC

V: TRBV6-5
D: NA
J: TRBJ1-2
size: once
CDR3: CASSYYRAGYGYTF
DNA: TGTGCCAGCAGTTACTACAGGGCAGGCTATGGCTACACCTTC

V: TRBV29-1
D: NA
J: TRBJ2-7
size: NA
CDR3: CSVYSGDYEQYF
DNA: TGCAGCGTCTACTCAGGGGACTACGAGCAGTACTTC

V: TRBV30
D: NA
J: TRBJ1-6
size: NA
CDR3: CAWSVPHWAGYNSPLHF
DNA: TGTGCCTGGAGTGTACCCCATTGGGCAGGTTATAATTCACCCCTCCACTTT

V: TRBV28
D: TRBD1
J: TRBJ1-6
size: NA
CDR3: CASCWTGDRSPLHF
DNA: TGTGCCAGCTGTTGGACAGGGGATCGTTCACCCCTCCACTTT

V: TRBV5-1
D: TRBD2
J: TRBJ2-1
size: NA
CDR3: CASSPPLLAGVYNEQFF
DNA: TGCGCCAGCAGCCCACCGTTACTAGCGGGAGTCTACAATGAGCAGTTCTTC

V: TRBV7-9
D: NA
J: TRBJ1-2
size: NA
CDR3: CASSSHLRDGYTF
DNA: TGTGCCAGCAGCTCTCACCTCAGGGATGGCTACACCTTC